The T cell receptor beta chain described here comes from a study of neurological immune-mediated disorders. This clonotype showed up many times. TCRdb ran MiXCR on the 5' RACE reads and lists one entry per CDR3 protein. The sample lists roughly 13,000 distinct CDR3 sequences, 8.5% to 12% occurring once. The germline CDR1 and CDR2 sequences are SGHRS and YFSETQ. The CDR3 length is 14 residues. V lost 1 base, J lost 8 bases, and 12 bases lay in between. Sequencing was performed on PBMCs. This TCR derives from a woman aged 40-49 years in good health. The chain joins TRBV5-1 to TRBJ1-4; no firm D call. The CDR3 DNA reads TGCGCCAGCAGCTTGCCCCGGGCAGGCGAAAAACTGTTTTTT. It specifies CASSLPRAGEKLFF.